One TCR beta chain is described in this entry. How the authors handled the data: Using reference gene primer amplification, nucleated cell counts were estimated. Here immunoSEQ multiplex PCR was the method, and the copy in TCRdb shows in-frame clones only, minus some. V, J and clone size are taken as reported in that table, and D and trimming were inferred from the DNA itself. The sample has 200,000 to 250,000 clones, 70% to 90% seen once. The CDR3 contains 18 residues. Trimming removed 1 base from V and 7 bases from J, with 23 bases in between. Germline V gene lookup returns CDR1 SGHVS and CDR2 FQNEAQ. This sample is part of a study of blood T cell repertoires in COVID-19. Participants were placed into cohorts based on the clinical history they reported.

The chain carries TRBV7-8 and TRBJ2-1; weak D call: TRBD2 (5 bases). The sample taken for sequencing was PBMCs or T cells enriched from blood (not recorded which). The TCR was taken from a man aged 30-40 years who had recovered from COVID-19. CDR3 in DNA: TGTGCCAGCAGCTTAGGACTGACTTTGAGGGCGGATCAAAATGAGCAGTTCTTC. Translation gives CASSLGLTLRADQNEQFF.